A single sample is the source of the 25 T cell receptor beta chains below, sequenced in a study of cytomegalovirus exposure and HLA in healthy donors. Primers included in the PCR were 60 Vbeta and 13 Jbeta primers. The data were produced by immunoSEQ multiplex PCR, yet TCRdb's version contains in-frame clones alone and is incomplete. The table has 150,000 or so clones, under 85% seen once. Sequencing was done on a sample of PBMCs. Every receptor here comes from a male donor in good health and CMV-seropositive.

With regard to this clone: This sample includes further DNA sequences coding for the same CDR3. The rearrangement joins TRBV18 to TRBJ1-5; D ambiguous. Germline V gene data show CDR1 as KGHSH and CDR2 as LQKENI. The V and J ends lost 3 bases and 8 bases respectively, with 14 bases between them. This CDR3 contains 14 residues. The CDR3 loop is CASSPDMAGKPQHF. The CDR3 nucleotides read TGTGCCAGCTCACCTGACATGGCAGGAAAGCCCCAGCATTTT. Filled out from reference TRBV18 and TRBJ1-5, the complete variable domain reads NAGVMQNPRHLVRRRGQEARLRCSPMKGHSHVYWYRQLPEEGLKFMVYLQKENIIDESGMPKERFSAEFPKEGPSILRIQQVVRGDSAAYFCASSPDMAGKPQHFGDGTRLSIL.

The chain employs TRBV25-1 and TRBJ1-1; 7 positions match TRBD1. Germline V lookup: CDR1 MGHDK, CDR2 SYGVNS. V gave up 4 bases and J gave up 7 bases; unmatched junction bases: 9. CDR3 length: 14 amino acids. CDR3 protein: CASSAQGVNGEAFF. The CDR3 DNA follows: TGTGCCAGCAGTGCCCAGGGGGTGAACGGTGAAGCTTTCTTT.

This sequence joins TRBV5-1 and TRBJ2-1; D ambiguous. The CDR3 is 16 amino acids. Germline V CDR1 and CDR2: SGHRS, YFSETQ. V was trimmed by 0 bases and J by 0 bases, leaving 10 bases between them. CDR3 sequence reads: CASSLEARSSYNEQFF. The CDR3 bases are TGCGCCAGCAGCTTGGAAGCGCGGAGCTCCTACAATGAGCAGTTCTTC.

The CDR3 DNA reads as TGTGCCAGCAGCCCTGTACTAGCAGGAGAGCAGTTCTTC. Protein sequence: CASSPVLAGEQFF. The chain links TRBV5-6 to TRBJ2-1; D perhaps matches TRBD2 (6 bases). The CDR3 covers 13 residues. V lost 4 bases, J lost 10 bases, and 15 bases lay in between. Germline loops: CDR1 SGHDT, CDR2 YYEEEE.

The rearrangement joins TRBV5-1 to TRBJ1-4; tentative D call: TRBD1 (5 bases). The V end was cut by 4 bases, the J end by 0 bases, with 10 bases between. Germline V gives CDR1 SGHRS, CDR2 YFSETQ. The CDR3 has 15 residues. CDR3 coding DNA: TGCGCCAGCAGCAACAGGAGTCCAACTAATGAAAAACTGTTTTTT. It encodes CASSNRSPTNEKLFF. Variable domain in full (rest from reference TRBV5-1 and TRBJ1-4): KAGVTQTPRYLIKTRGQQVTLSCSPISGHRSVSWYQQTPGQGLQFLFEYFSETQRNKGNFPGRFSGRQFSNSRSEMNVSTLELGDSALYLCASSNRSPTNEKLFFGSGTQLSVL.

This sequence joins TRBV28 and TRBJ2-2; possible D gene TRBD2, 6 bases. The germline V gene encodes CDR1 MDHEN and CDR2 SYDVKM. V was cut by 4 bases and J by 1 base, with 19 bases left in between. The length of the CDR3 is 18 residues. The CDR3 DNA reads TGTGCCAGCAGTTCTGGCGAGTGGGCTAGCGAGAACACCGGGGAGCTGTTTTTT. Its protein product is CASSSGEWASENTGELFF.

The chain uses TRBV5-4 and TRBJ2-4; D remains ambiguous. There are 13 residues in the CDR3. V was shortened by 5 bases and J by 8 bases, with 14 bases between the two germline ends. Germline assignment: CDR1 SGHNT and CDR2 YYREEE (reference sequence). The CDR3 coding sequence is TGTGCCAGCAGTTCGATACCCCAGGACATTCAGTACTTC. Translating it yields CASSSIPQDIQYF.

This chain joins TRBV6-5 and TRBJ1-3; tentatively, D is TRBD1 (5 bases). V lost 5 bases and J lost 0, with 11 bases in between. The CDR3 runs 15 residues. Germline-derived CDR1 and CDR2 are MNHEY and SVGAGI. Here the CDR3 reads CASSPGADSGNTIYF. CDR3 bases: TGTGCCAGCAGTCCTGGGGCGGACTCTGGAAACACCATATATTTT.

This clone came up once. The V gene is TRBV28, the J gene TRBJ2-1, with 8 bases lining up with TRBD2. V shed 2 bases and J 9 bases; nucleotides not matched to a gene: 18. CDR3 length: 18 amino acids. Germline CDR1 reads MDHEN; CDR2 reads SYDVKM. CDR3 DNA: TGTGCCAGCAGTTTAGCCTGGCTATATAGCGGGATGGGGCCTGAGCAGTTCTTC. Protein sequence: CASSLAWLYSGMGPEQFF.

The rearrangement uses TRBV14 and TRBJ1-1; 7 nucleotides align to TRBD1. This CDR3 has 16 amino acids. V was clipped by 0 bases and J by 5 bases; unmatched bases: 9. Germline CDR1 reads SGHDN; CDR2 reads FVKESK. CDR3 sequence: CASSQEGIRGRTEAFF. The CDR3 region has the DNA TGTGCCAGCAGCCAAGAGGGAATAAGGGGGCGGACTGAAGCTTTCTTT.

There are a few counts of this clone. The CDR3 coding sequence is TGTGCCAGCAGTTACGATCCAGGGGGGTTATCACCCCTCCACTTT. This encodes CASSYDPGGLSPLHF. This chain uses TRBV6-5 with TRBJ1-6, with 7 bases identical to TRBD1. This CDR3 contains 15 residues. Germline CDR1 is MNHEY and CDR2 is SVGAGI. V lost 2 bases, J lost 10 bases, and 8 bases stayed unmatched.

The J gene is TRBJ2-1, the V gene TRBV15; 7 bases are shared with TRBD2. CDR3 length: 17 residues. Germline V gene lookup returns CDR1 LNHNV and CDR2 YYDKDF (reference sequence). V lost 0 bases, J lost 8 bases, and 13 bases stayed unmatched. The DNA for the CDR3 is TGTGCCACCAGCAGAGATAAGAGGGCGGGAGTAAGCTATGAGCAGTTCTTC. Its protein product is CATSRDKRAGVSYEQFF.

The J gene is TRBJ2-1, the V gene TRBV9, with TRBD2 matching 7 bases. The CDR3 has 15 residues. V was clipped by 7 bases and J by 8 bases; unmatched bases: 15. The germline gives CDR1 SGDLS, CDR2 YYNGEE. The CDR3 reads CASGLSAGVRHEQFF. The CDR3 nucleotides read TGTGCCAGCGGACTTTCGGCGGGGGTTCGACATGAGCAGTTCTTC.

J is TRBJ2-7 and V is TRBV11-2; a possible D gene is TRBD2 (6 bases). From germline, CDR1 is SGHAT and CDR2 FQNNGV. The length of the CDR3 is 13 residues. V lost 3 bases, J lost 4 bases, and 10 bases lay in between. The CDR3 DNA follows: TGTGCCAGCAGCTTGCGGGAATGGTACGAGCAGTACTTC. The encoded protein is CASSLREWYEQYF.

The chain recombines TRBV28 with TRBJ2-1; 12 nucleotides align to TRBD2. Germline trimming cut 7 bases from V and 7 bases from J; bases unmatched to any gene: 11. Germline loops: CDR1 MDHEN, CDR2 SYDVKM. The CDR3 covers 16 residues. CDR3 residues: CASTSGGLAGGNEQFF. DNA of the CDR3: TGTGCCAGCACCAGCGGAGGGCTAGCGGGGGGGAATGAGCAGTTCTTC.

V usage is TRBV9 and J usage is TRBJ2-1; D unresolved. Per germline, CDR1 SGDLS and CDR2 YYNGEE. The CDR3 totals 14 residues. Trimming took 1 base from V and 5 from J, leaving 10 bases between them. The CDR3 protein is CASSVTSVDNEQFF. The CDR3 DNA is TGTGCCAGCAGCGTAACTTCCGTCGACAATGAGCAGTTCTTC.

The table lists this clone with a count of one. The chain carries TRBV29-1 and TRBJ1-1; D is unresolved. Germline CDR1 and CDR2: SQVTM and ANQGSEA. V was cut by 5 bases and J by 0 bases, with 7 bases left in between. The CDR3 extends over 12 amino acids. The CDR3 DNA sequence: TGCAGCGTTCAGTTCATGAACACTGAAGCTTTCTTT. Protein: CSVQFMNTEAFF.

The chain joins TRBV28 to TRBJ2-7; 15 nucleotides align to TRBD2. V lost 5 bases, J lost 4 bases, and 12 bases stayed unmatched. Germline CDR1 MDHEN, CDR2 SYDVKM. The CDR3 has 18 residues. CDR3 sequence reads: CASSPRTSGGANPYEQYF. CDR3 bases: TGTGCCAGCAGTCCCCGGACTAGCGGGGGGGCTAATCCTTACGAGCAGTACTTC.

V usage is TRBV2 and J usage is TRBJ1-1; 8 nucleotides line up with TRBD1. The trim removed 6 bases at V and 6 bases at J, leaving 6 bases unmatched. CDR3 length: 13 residues. Germline assignment: CDR1 SNHLY and CDR2 FYNNEI. CDR3 loop: CASSVDRGPEAFF. In nucleotides, the CDR3 is TGTGCCAGCAGCGTCGACAGGGGTCCTGAAGCTTTCTTT.

The rearrangement joins TRBV19 to TRBJ1-1, with D maybe TRBD1 (5 bases). Germline CDR1 is LNHDA and CDR2 is SQIVND (reference sequence). The CDR3 covers 13 residues. Trimming shortened V by 4 bases and J by 4 bases, and 10 bases separated the two germline ends. In nucleotides, the CDR3 is TGTGCCAGTAGTACCCAGGGAGGCACTGAAGCTTTCTTT. Amino acids: CASSTQGGTEAFF.

The gene calls are TRBV27 and TRBJ2-1; 7 bases align to TRBD1. The V gene's germline CDR1 is MNHEY and CDR2 SMNVEV (reference sequence). Losses at the gene ends were 7 bases for V and 4 bases for J; bases not matched to a gene: 4. This CDR3 has 13 residues. CDR3 loop: CASKGQTYNEQFF. As DNA, the CDR3 is TGTGCCAGCAAGGGACAGACTTACAATGAGCAGTTCTTC.

The V call is TRBV6-1, the J call TRBJ2-6; TRBD1 matches 8 bases. Germline CDR1 and CDR2: MNHNS and SASEGT. V lost 0 bases to trimming and J lost 4 bases; unmatched junction nucleotides: 11. This CDR3 has 19 amino acids. The CDR3 bases are TGTGCCAGCAGTGAAGCTAGGCAGGGGGCGTTTTCGGGGGCCAACGTCCTGACTTTC. Amino acids: CASSEARQGAFSGANVLTF.

This chain uses TRBV5-1 with TRBJ2-1; D ambiguous. Germline assignment: CDR1 SGHRS and CDR2 YFSETQ. The CDR3 is 13 amino acids. Trimming left V 4 bases short and J 0 bases short, with 5 bases between. The CDR3 loop is CASSLSSYNEQFF. CDR3 coding DNA: TGCGCCAGCAGCCTCAGCTCCTACAATGAGCAGTTCTTC.

The chain couples TRBV28 to TRBJ1-5, with D hard to call. In germline, CDR1 is MDHEN, CDR2 SYDVKM. The V end was cut by 7 bases, the J end by 1 base, with 11 bases between. CDR3 length equals 14 residues. CDR3 amino acids: CASTLNWSNQPQHF. CDR3 nucleotide sequence: TGTGCCAGCACTCTCAACTGGAGCAATCAGCCCCAGCATTTT. The entire variable domain, with the rest obtained from reference TRBV28 and TRBJ1-5, is as follows: DVKVTQSSRYLVKRTGEKVFLECVQDMDHENMFWYRQDPGLGLRLIYFSYDVKMKEKGDIPEGYSVSREKKERFSLILESASTNQTSMYLCASTLNWSNQPQHFGDGTRLSIL.

V gene TRBV30 combines with J gene TRBJ1-2; TRBD1 might be the D (5 bases). The V gene lost 1 base and the J gene lost 4 bases, with 10 bases spanning the gap. The CDR3 contains 13 residues. CDR1 is GTSNPN and CDR2 is SVGIG in the germline V gene (reference sequence). The CDR3 sequence is CAWSGGEGYGYTF. The CDR3, as DNA: TGTGCCTGGAGTGGGGGGGAGGGCTATGGCTACACCTTC.